The clone carrying this T cell receptor (beta chain) was detected once. The antigen is undetermined. Libraries were prepared by immunoSEQ multiplex PCR; TCRdb keeps only in-frame clonotypes and omits some of them. The sample lists about 50,000 clones; around 85% were seen once. This sample is part of a study of PD-L1 blockade in urothelial cancer. Study-level background: Patients had received 0 to 3 prior chemotherapy regimens. At 3 weeks after treatment start (second dose) and again at 6 weeks, blood was analyzed. Findings of the study overall: Pretreatment clonality of the blood TCR repertoire below the median was predictive of superior survival.

Time point described: peripheral blood 6 weeks after treatment start. Locally advanced or metastatic urothelial carcinoma affected the patients. V was clipped by 5 bases and J by 4 bases; unmatched bases: 6. Germline-derived CDR1 and CDR2 are SGHAT and FQDESV (reference sequence). This CDR3 is 17 amino acids long. The V gene is TRBV11-1, the J gene TRBJ2-3; 16 bases line up with TRBD2. This TCR came from a man aged 55 to 70 with urothelial cancer. Source: PBMCs, taken around atezolizumab (anti-PD-L1) treatment. CDR3 DNA sequence: TGTGCCAGCAGCAAGGGACTAGCGGGGGGGGTTGCAGATACGCAGTATTTT. Encoded protein: CASSKGLAGGVADTQYF.